This TCR beta chain was captured by sequencing in a study of shared clonotypes between healthy human individuals. Study-level background: The study used three CD4 naive, three CD4 memory, two CD8 naive and one CD8 memory plate per donor. Notes on the study in general: Sequencing depth was a factor that was expected to affect clonotype sharing among donors.

In replicate PCRs of sorted subsets, around 200 ng DNA, approximately 30,000 T cell genomes, was used. Profiling relied on immunoSEQ multiplex PCR, and the TCRdb table lists in-frame clones only, not all of them. The sample consists of some 700,000 clones, roughly 88% of them appearing once. The CDR3 is made up of 15 amino acids. Germline CDR1 and CDR2: LNHNV and YYDKDF (reference sequence). With 3 bases clipped from V and 8 bases from J, the junction kept 9 bases outside the gene matches. What CD8 memory combined were CD45RO+ cells and CCR7-negative CD45RA+ TemRA cells. Of note for this clone: Its cognate antigen is unknown.

The chain carries TRBV15 and TRBJ1-4; the match to TRBD1 covers 7 bases. The sequencing input was memory CD8+ T cells from PBMCs. Subset noted: CD45RO+ cells pooled with CCR7-negative TemRA cells. This clonotype was obtained from a man in his late teens or twenties in good health. Some clones in this sample may be carry-over from other donors' samples. The CDR3 spells CATSRPGTEQEKLFF. CDR3 DNA sequence: TGTGCCACCAGCAGGCCAGGGACAGAACAAGAAAAACTGTTTTTT.